This paragraph reports one TCR beta chain. Its antigen is as yet unknown. These data belong to a study of beta chain features in type 1 diabetes. Cells sorted by CD45RO/CCR7/CD25/CD127/CD95/CD27 comprised CD4+ naive, central memory, regulatory and stem cell-like memory cells. Study-wide results and caveats: Lower insertion and higher deletion counts appeared at VDJ junctions in type 1 diabetes patients.

V lost 2 bases, J lost 4 bases, and 4 bases stayed unmatched. CDR3 length equals 15 residues. CDR1 is MDHEN, CDR2 SYDVKM, per germline. cDNA synthesis used the whole RNA isolate, giving expressed TCRB sequences. Around 3.57 million reads was the average for naive, central memory and regulatory T cell samples. Produced via immunoSEQ multiplex PCR; TCRdb's table is partial and in-frame only. The sample lists around 400,000 clones; roughly 12% were seen once. This TCR was recovered from a man between 18 and 29 years old in good health. The rearrangement links TRBV28 to TRBJ2-7; TRBD1 aligns across 11 bases. Sequencing was carried out using naive CD4+ T cells from blood. The CDR3 DNA is TGTGCCAGCAGTTTACCTGGGACAGGGGGTTACGAGCAGTACTTC. This sequence encodes CASSLPGTGGYEQYF. Combining the CDR3 with reference TRBV28 and TRBJ2-7 gives the whole variable domain DVKVTQSSRYLVKRTGEKVFLECVQDMDHENMFWYRQDPGLGLRLIYFSYDVKMKEKGDIPEGYSVSREKKERFSLILESASTNQTSMYLCASSLPGTGGYEQYFGPGTRLTVT.